This TCR beta chain was recorded in a study of blood T cell repertoires in COVID-19. The wider study: Both acute and convalescent COVID-19 samples were obtained from the United States, Italy and Spain. Nucleic acid was either cDNA or gDNA, and it came from T cells, B-cell-depleted T cells, or PBMCs.

V lost 4 bases, J lost 0 bases, and 15 bases stayed unmatched. From germline, CDR1 is SGDLS and CDR2 YYNGEE. The CDR3 has 18 residues. Per the original data handling: Amplification from reference gene primers served as the basis for estimated nucleated cell counts. Sequenced by immunoSEQ multiplex PCR; TCRdb stores in-frame clones only, minus some. V and J calls and clone size are given by that table; D and trimming were obtained from the DNA. The data contain 390,000 or so clones, almost 90% of them singletons. The sample was peripheral blood. The rearrangement links TRBV9 to TRBJ1-1, with 7 bases fitting TRBD1. The receptor was derived from a man aged 18 to 35 with active or convalescent COVID-19. CDR3 sequence reads: CASSPNTGVVKLNTEAFF. The CDR3, as DNA: TGTGCCAGCAGCCCCAATACAGGGGTGGTGAAATTGAACACTGAAGCTTTCTTT.